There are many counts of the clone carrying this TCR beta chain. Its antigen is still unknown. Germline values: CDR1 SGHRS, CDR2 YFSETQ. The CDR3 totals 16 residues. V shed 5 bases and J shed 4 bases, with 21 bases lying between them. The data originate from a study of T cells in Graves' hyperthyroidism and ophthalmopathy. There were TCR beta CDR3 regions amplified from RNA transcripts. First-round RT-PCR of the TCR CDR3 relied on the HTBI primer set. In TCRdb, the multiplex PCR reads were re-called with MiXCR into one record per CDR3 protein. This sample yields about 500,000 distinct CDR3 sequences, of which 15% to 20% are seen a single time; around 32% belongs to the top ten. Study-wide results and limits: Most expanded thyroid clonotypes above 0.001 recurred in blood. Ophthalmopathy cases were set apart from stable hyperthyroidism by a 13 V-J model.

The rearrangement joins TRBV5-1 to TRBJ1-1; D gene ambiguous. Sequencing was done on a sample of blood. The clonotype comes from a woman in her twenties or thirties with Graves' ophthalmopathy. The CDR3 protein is CASSRGRSLFGTEAFF. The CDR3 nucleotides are TGCGCCAGCAGTCGAGGAAGGTCCCTGTTTGGCACTGAAGCTTTCTTT.